A selection of T cell receptor beta chains follows, all from one sample in a study of T cell repertoires in cytomegalovirus infection. TCRdb re-called the reads with MiXCR, one entry per CDR3 protein. Altogether about 260,000 distinct CDR3 sequences are present, around 15% being singletons, with the ten largest covering about 8.7%. The source material was PBMCs. These receptors all come from a human donor in good health (CMV status not recorded). Some clones in this sample may be carry-over from other donors' samples. Both conserved end residues are part of each CDR3. A D gene is named only where the DNA matches it firmly. Rows may omit the clone size; those that give it use once, few, many or a size class.

>.|.|TRBV5-4|TRBJ2-1
TGTGCCAGCAGTCTCACCAGCGGACTTTACAATGAGCAGTTCTTC
CASSLTSGLYNEQFF
>.|TRBD1|TRBV7-9|TRBJ1-6
TGTGCCAGCAGTTCGGACAGGGGTTCTGATTCACCCCTCCACTTT
CASSSDRGSDSPLHF
>many|.|TRBV7-2|TRBJ2-2
TGTGCCAGCAGCTTAGAGGTCCGGGGCAGGGTCTATCACACCGGGGAGCTGTTTTTT
CASSLEVRGRVYHTGELFF
>.|.|TRBV7-4|TRBJ1-1
TGTGCCAGCAGCTTAGGAGGGGGGAGGACTGAAGCTTTCTTT
CASSLGGGRTEAFF
>.|.|TRBV11-2|TRBJ2-1
TGTGCCAGCAGCGCCGGGGTCCAGTTCTTC
CASSAGVQFF
>.|TRBD1|TRBV10-3|TRBJ2-7
TGTGCCATCGGCCGGACAGGGGAGGGCGAGCAGTACTTC
CAIGRTGEGEQYF
>many|.|TRBV12-3/TRBV12-4|TRBJ2-3
TGTGCCAGCAGTTTCCGGGGTCCAGATACGCAGTATTTT
CASSFRGPDTQYF
>many|.|TRBV7-6|TRBJ1-1
TGTGCCAGCAGCTTAAGTGCTAGGGATACTGAAGCTTTCTTT
CASSLSARDTEAFF
>few|.|TRBV27|TRBJ2-3
TGTGCCAGCAGTAACGCAGGAGGCACAGATACGCAGTATTTT
CASSNAGGTDTQYF
>once|.|TRBV7-9|TRBJ2-2
TGTGCCAGCAGCTCGGGTACAGGGTACACCGGGGAGCTGTTTTTT
CASSSGTGYTGELFF
>many|TRBD2|TRBV7-2|TRBJ2-1
TGTGCCAGCAAAACTAGCGGGGTTTACAATGAGCAGTTCTTC
CASKTSGVYNEQFF
>.|.|TRBV7-2|TRBJ1-1
TGTGCCAGCAAACTGGGGCCGGGGAACATTGAAGCTTTCTTT
CASKLGPGNIEAFF
>.|TRBD2|TRBV6-2/TRBV6-3|TRBJ2-7
TGTGCCAGCAGTCAAGCGGACGCCGGGAGGACTAGCGGGAGGGGCTCCTACGAGCAGTACTTC
CASSQADAGRTSGRGSYEQYF
>many|.|TRBV7-8|TRBJ1-3
TGTGCCAGCAGCTTACGGCCAGGGGAGGATGGAAACACCATATATTTT
CASSLRPGEDGNTIYF
>few|.|TRBV12-3/TRBV12-4|TRBJ1-1
TGTGCCAGCAGTTTAGGTGGGGAGAACACTGAAGCTTTCTTT
CASSLGGENTEAFF
>few|.|TRBV28|TRBJ1-1
TGTGCCAGCAGGGGGAGGGAAGGACCGAACACTGAAGCTTTCTTT
CASRGREGPNTEAFF
>.|.|TRBV20-1|TRBJ1-1
TGCAGTGCTACCCGGGACGCCGGGAGGAACACTGAAGCTTTCTTT
CSATRDAGRNTEAFF
>many|.|TRBV7-9|TRBJ2-3
TGTGCCAGCAGCTCCACGGAGGGGTTGGAAGATACGCAGTATTTT
CASSSTEGLEDTQYF
>many|.|TRBV7-3|TRBJ1-1
TGTGCCAGCAGCACCACCCCGCGGGACGGACAGTTCATGAACACTGAAGCTTTCTTT
CASSTTPRDGQFMNTEAFF
>.|TRBD1|TRBV7-9|TRBJ2-7
TGTGCCAGCTCCCTCCGGGACAGTAACTACGAGCAGTACTTC
CASSLRDSNYEQYF
>many|.|TRBV7-2|TRBJ2-5
TGTGCCAGCAGCTCGGGCCGCCGAGAGACCCAGTACTTC
CASSSGRRETQYF
>.|.|TRBV19|TRBJ2-1
TGTGCCAGTAGTATAGATGGTAGAGGCAATGAGCAGTTCTTC
CASSIDGRGNEQFF
>.|.|TRBV2|TRBJ1-2
TGTGCCAGCAGTGAACTTCTTGGAGGGTCGGGAGGCTACACCTTC
CASSELLGGSGGYTF
>many|TRBD1|TRBV6-1|TRBJ1-1
TGTGCCAGCAGTTTGGACAGGGGCCGGAACACTGAAGCTTTCTTT
CASSLDRGRNTEAFF
>many|.|TRBV7-3|TRBJ2-2
TGTGCCAGCAGCTTCGGGGACACCGGGGAGCTGTTTTTT
CASSFGDTGELFF
>few|.|TRBV12-3/TRBV12-4|TRBJ1-5
TGTGCCAGCAGTACAGATAGCAATCAGCCCCAGCATTTT
CASSTDSNQPQHF